This T cell receptor (beta chain) originates from a study of blood T cell repertoires in COVID-19. Per the original methods: Researchers report that nucleated cell counts were estimated from reference gene primer amplification. The table came from immunoSEQ multiplex PCR; TCRdb's copy has only in-frame clones and leaves some out. V, J and clone size reflect that table, while D and trimming were determined from the DNA. Of about 150,000 clones in the sample, over 65% were seen once. Per germline, CDR1 MDHEN and CDR2 SYDVKM. With 6 bases clipped from V and 2 bases from J, the junction kept 7 bases outside the gene matches. This CDR3 contains 15 residues.

This TCR came from a man between 65 and 85 years old with acute or convalescent COVID-19. Sequencing used peripheral blood. The V gene is TRBV28, the J gene TRBJ2-5; 9 bases match TRBD2. The CDR3 region is CASRLAGANQETQYF. For the CDR3, the DNA is TGTGCCAGCAGGTTAGCGGGGGCAAATCAAGAGACCCAGTACTTC.